This TCR beta chain was captured in a study of blood T cell repertoires in COVID-19. Study information: Acute-phase and convalescent COVID-19 samples originated in the United States, Italy and Spain.

Some clones are missing from TCRdb's copy, which holds only in-frame ones; the method was immunoSEQ multiplex PCR. The sample yields 200,000 to 300,000 clones, 80% to 95% seen once. This CDR3 spans 12 amino acids. The ends lost 9 bases at V and 8 bases at J; junction bases unmatched: 5. In germline, CDR1 is KGHDR, CDR2 SFDVKD. This TCR was recovered from a person aged 18 to 35 with COVID-19, enrolled during active disease. The chain carries TRBV24-1 and TRBJ2-1; 8 bases align to TRBD1. What was sequenced was peripheral blood. The CDR3 protein is CATSGTGHEQFF. The CDR3 region has the DNA TGTGCCACCTCCGGGACAGGACATGAGCAGTTCTTC.